This TCR beta chain is from a study of T cell changes during pregnancy in multiple sclerosis. This table comes from immunoSEQ multiplex PCR, and its TCRdb copy is limited to in-frame clones, with some not included. This table holds over 30,000 clones, about 90% found once. The ends lost 4 bases at V and 5 bases at J; junction bases unmatched: 10. The CDR3 is made up of 15 amino acids. Germline values: CDR1 SGHNT, CDR2 YYREEE (reference sequence). The sequenced sample was CD4+ T cells from peripheral blood mononuclear cells, obtained in the third trimester of pregnancy. The TCR originated in a female donor in good health, enrolled as a control in a pregnancy study. J is TRBJ2-7 and V is TRBV5-4; 9 bases line up with TRBD1. The CDR3 loop is CASSPWDRAPHEQYF. DNA for the CDR3: TGTGCCAGCAGCCCCTGGGACAGGGCCCCTCACGAGCAGTACTTC. The complete variable domain, with remaining parts taken from reference TRBV5-4 and TRBJ2-7, reads ETGVTQSPTHLIKTRGQQVTLRCSSQSGHNTVSWYQQALGQGPQFIFQYYREEENGRGNFPPRFSGLQFPNYSSELNVNALELDDSALYLCASSPWDRAPHEQYFGPGTRLTVT.